The 25 T cell receptor beta chains presented below share a single source sample, sequenced in a study of graft-versus-host responses after intestinal transplantation. No cognate antigen is known for these TCRs. TCRdb's table, derived via immunoSEQ multiplex PCR, lists solely in-frame clones and lacks some. The table has approximately 85,000 clones, approximately 92% seen once. The specimen was unstimulated CD8+ T cells sorted from spleen or lymph node cells, collected before transplant. These receptor sequences come from a human donor who was the organ donor for an intestinal transplant.

The V gene is TRBV9, the J gene TRBJ1-2; D gene uncertain. The germline gives CDR1 SGDLS, CDR2 YYNGEE. The CDR3 sequence is 15 residues long. V lost 4 bases to trimming and J lost 0 bases, with 13 bases between them. The CDR3 is CASSSPRGTNYGYTF. DNA for the CDR3: TGTGCCAGCAGCTCCCCTCGAGGGACTAACTATGGCTACACCTTC.

About this clone itself: The identical CDR3 is also encoded by other nucleotide sequences in the sample. The J gene is TRBJ1-3, the V gene TRBV7-9; weak D call: TRBD1 (6 bases). V lost 4 bases and J 4 bases, leaving 14 bases between the germline ends. The CDR3 spans 15 residues. Germline V CDR1 and CDR2: SEHNR, FQNEAQ (reference sequence). The CDR3 region is CASSWLTGSGNTIYF. The DNA of the CDR3 is TGTGCCAGCAGCTGGCTTACAGGGTCCGGAAACACCATATATTTT.

The rearrangement links TRBV4-3 to TRBJ1-1; D is possibly TRBD1 (6 bases). Trimming stripped 1 base from V and 3 bases from J, with 12 bases between. The CDR3 sequence is 15 residues long. CDR1 and CDR2 (germline): LGHNA, YSLEER. The CDR3 coding sequence is TGCGCCAGCAGCCAAGGTGGTACAGGGTACACTGAAGCTTTCTTT. This codes for CASSQGGTGYTEAFF.

This clone was observed a single time. The chain combines TRBV27 with TRBJ2-1, with 8 positions matching TRBD1. Germline V CDR1 and CDR2: MNHEY, SMNVEV (reference sequence). The J segment lost 14 bases and the V segment lost 6 bases, leaving 6 bases of the junction unmatched. This CDR3 contains 11 residues. The chain's CDR3 is CASRQGGLEFF. Here the CDR3 DNA reads TGTGCCAGCAGACAGGGGGGATTAGAGTTCTTC.

The chain uses TRBV11-2 and TRBJ2-7, with D possibly matching TRBD2 (5 bases). Germline CDR1 reads SGHAT; CDR2 reads FQNNGV. CDR3 length equals 13 residues. Trimming took 0 bases from V and 9 from J, leaving 12 bases between them. The CDR3 loop reads CASSLDIRAGQYF. The CDR3 DNA reads as TGTGCCAGCAGCTTAGATATTAGGGCGGGGCAGTACTTC.

This clone appeared a single time. The chain carries TRBV28 and TRBJ2-7, with D possibly TRBD1 on 6 matching bases. V was pared by 5 bases and J by 0 bases, with 14 bases between. The CDR3 is 15 residues long. Per the germline V gene, CDR1 is MDHEN and CDR2 is SYDVKM. CDR3 protein: CASSAAGTFSYEQYF. The CDR3 bases are TGTGCCAGCAGTGCCGCCGGGACATTCTCCTACGAGCAGTACTTC. The variable domain in full, completed from reference TRBV28 and TRBJ2-7, reads DVKVTQSSRYLVKRTGEKVFLECVQDMDHENMFWYRQDPGLGLRLIYFSYDVKMKEKGDIPEGYSVSREKKERFSLILESASTNQTSMYLCASSAAGTFSYEQYFGPGTRLTVT.

The chain combines TRBV4-1 with TRBJ2-5; 7 bases match TRBD1. The J call is doubtful: the DNA matches TRBJ2-7 better. CDR1 is MGHRA, CDR2 YSYEKL, per germline. This CDR3 spans 14 amino acids. The CDR3 protein is CASSTRTGTYEQYF. Here the CDR3 DNA reads TGCGCCAGCAGCACTCGGACAGGCACCTACGAGCAGTACTTC.

The chain has TRBV7-2 and TRBJ2-5; 12 bases line up with TRBD2. The CDR3 runs to 16 residues. CDR1 is SGHTA, CDR2 FQGNSA, per germline. With V trimmed by 5 bases and J by 2 bases, 6 bases remained unmatched. CDR3 loop: CASSTSGRPWQETQYF. In DNA, the CDR3 is TGTGCCAGCAGCACTAGCGGGAGGCCCTGGCAAGAGACCCAGTACTTC.

This clone has only one observation. The gene calls are TRBV7-6 and TRBJ2-1; weak D call: TRBD2 (5 bases). The CDR3 extends over 13 amino acids. V was shortened by 5 bases and J by 9 bases, with 14 bases between the two germline ends. Germline values: CDR1 SGHVS, CDR2 FNYEAQ. The CDR3 coding sequence is TGTGCCAGCAGCCCGGGAATCGAGGGTGAGCAGTTCTTC. Translation: CASSPGIEGEQFF. Drawing the rest from reference TRBV7-6 and TRBJ2-1, the complete variable domain is GAGVSQSPRYKVTKRGQDVALRCDPISGHVSLYWYRQALGQGPEFLTYFNYEAQQDKSGLPNDRFSAERPEGSISTLTIQRTEQRDSAMYRCASSPGIEGEQFFGPGTRLTVL.

The chain carries TRBV28 and TRBJ2-2; a weak D match, TRBD2 (5 bases). The CDR3 extends over 14 amino acids. Trimming pared 4 bases from V and 3 bases from J, leaving 9 bases between. Germline V gene sequence: CDR1 MDHEN, CDR2 SYDVKM. CDR3 coding DNA: TGTGCCAGCAGTTCCCGGACTTACACCGGGGAGCTGTTTTTT. Amino acid sequence: CASSSRTYTGELFF.

The chain employs TRBV7-9 and TRBJ2-3; 7 bases line up with TRBD2. With 1 base clipped from V and 4 bases from J, the junction kept 5 bases outside the gene matches. Germline values: CDR1 SEHNR, CDR2 FQNEAQ (reference sequence). The CDR3 runs 15 residues. CDR3 sequence (DNA): TGTGCCAGCAGCTTAGGCGGGAGTTCTGCAGATACGCAGTATTTT. Its protein is CASSLGGSSADTQYF.

The genes are TRBV11-2 and TRBJ2-7, with a possible D match to TRBD1 (6 bases). This CDR3 has 15 amino acids. V lost 6 bases and J lost 4, with 19 bases in between. Per the germline V gene, CDR1 is SGHAT and CDR2 is FQNNGV. The CDR3 DNA follows: TGTGCCAGCAGAGACCCCGGGCAGGGGCCATACGAGCAGTACTTC. Its translation is CASRDPGQGPYEQYF.

The rearrangement joins TRBV19 to TRBJ1-2, with 7 bases lining up with TRBD1. V was clipped by 5 bases and J by 1 base; unmatched bases: 4. Germline V gene sequence: CDR1 LNHDA, CDR2 SQIVND (reference sequence). This CDR3 has 14 residues. DNA for the CDR3: TGTGCCAGTAGTTCCGCAGGGGGTAACTATGGCTACACCTTC. It yields the protein CASSSAGGNYGYTF.

V gene TRBV7-9 combines with J gene TRBJ2-1, with 9 bases lining up with TRBD1. CDR1 is SEHNR and CDR2 is FQNEAQ in the germline V gene (reference sequence). The V and J ends lost 6 bases and 10 bases, in that order; junction bases with no gene match: 4. This CDR3 contains 12 residues. In nucleotides, the CDR3 is TGTGCCAGCAGTTCCGGGACAGGGGAGCAGTTCTTC. Protein sequence: CASSSGTGEQFF. The full variable domain, its missing parts supplied by reference TRBV7-9 and TRBJ2-1, is DTGVSQNPRHKITKRGQNVTFRCDPISEHNRLYWYRQTLGQGPEFLTYFQNEAQLEKSRLLSDRFSAERPKGSFSTLEIQRTEQGDSAMYLCASSSGTGEQFFGPGTRLTVL.

The J gene is TRBJ1-4, the V gene TRBV7-8; TRBD1 is a possible D gene (5 bases). Trimming cost V 3 bases and J 7 bases, with 21 bases left between them. Germline V gene lookup returns CDR1 SGHVS and CDR2 FQNEAQ. The CDR3 contains 17 residues. For the CDR3, the DNA is TGTGCCAGCAGCTTGTTCCCCCCCCAGGGTTTTAGTGAAAAACTGTTTTTT. Encoded protein: CASSLFPPQGFSEKLFF.

V is TRBV15 and J is TRBJ1-4, with 8 bases lining up with TRBD1. J gave up 0 bases and V 5 bases, and 8 bases lay outside the gene matches. The CDR3 runs 17 residues. Per germline, CDR1 LNHNV and CDR2 YYDKDF (reference sequence). CDR3 nucleotide sequence: TGTGCCACCAGCTCACAGGGGGGGATTGCAACTAATGAAAAACTGTTTTTT. It encodes CATSSQGGIATNEKLFF.

This clone was found a few times. This chain connects TRBV7-8 to TRBJ2-7; possibly TRBD1 for D (6 bases). V was shortened by 4 bases and J by 0 bases, with 13 bases between the two germline ends. Germline V gene sequence: CDR1 SGHVS, CDR2 FQNEAQ. The CDR3 contains 15 residues. The CDR3 reads CASSSRTASSYEQYF. CDR3 bases: TGTGCCAGCAGCTCCCGGACAGCCAGCTCCTACGAGCAGTACTTC.

This chain uses TRBV7-9 with TRBJ1-3, with D perhaps matching TRBD1 (5 bases). The length of the CDR3 is 16 residues. The V gene's germline CDR1 is SEHNR and CDR2 FQNEAQ (reference sequence). The V gene lost 3 bases and the J gene lost 0 bases, with 12 bases spanning the gap. The CDR3 is CASSFDRPYSGNTIYF. CDR3 in DNA: TGTGCCAGCAGCTTCGACAGACCTTACTCTGGAAACACCATATATTTT.

The rearrangement joins TRBV11-3 to TRBJ1-2; 9 nucleotides agree with TRBD1. CDR3 length equals 16 residues. Germline V gives CDR1 SGHNT, CDR2 YENEEA. The trim removed 1 base at V and 3 bases at J, leaving 6 bases unmatched. The CDR3 reads CASSLGYRGRYYGYTF. For the CDR3, the DNA is TGTGCCAGCAGCTTAGGATACAGGGGGCGATACTATGGCTACACCTTC.

This clone is a singleton in its sample. The rearrangement links TRBV6-5 to TRBJ2-6, with a tentative D call TRBD1 (6 bases). The CDR3 length is 16 residues. Germline CDR1 and CDR2: MNHEY and SVGAGI. Trimming pared 2 bases from V and 4 bases from J, leaving 12 bases between. CDR3 sequence (DNA): TGTGCCAGCAGTTACACAGGGAGCTTGGGGGCCAACGTCCTGACTTTC. Amino acid sequence: CASSYTGSLGANVLTF.

This chain links TRBV19 with TRBJ2-1; possible D gene TRBD2, 6 bases. This CDR3 is 13 amino acids long. Germline V gene data show CDR1 as LNHDA and CDR2 as SQIVND (reference sequence). With 5 bases removed from V and 3 bases from J, the gap between germline ends came to 8 bases. CDR3 loop: CASSAGGYNEQFF. CDR3 DNA: TGTGCCAGTAGTGCCGGGGGCTACAATGAGCAGTTCTTC.

This clone was seen more than once but under ten times. V is TRBV6-1 and J is TRBJ2-7; 8 bases are a match to TRBD2. J was trimmed by 1 base and V by 8 bases; bases with no gene match: 7. From germline, CDR1 is MNHNS and CDR2 SASEGT. The CDR3 length is 14 residues. In nucleotides, the CDR3 is TGTGCCAGCCGCGACCGGGGGGGATCCTACGAGCAGTACTTC. Its protein is CASRDRGGSYEQYF.

V and J are TRBV9 and TRBJ2-3; 7 bases fit TRBD1. This CDR3 comprises 17 residues. Germline CDR1 reads SGDLS; CDR2 reads YYNGEE. V was pared by 4 bases and J by 3 bases, with 14 bases of the junction left unmatched. This CDR3 is CASSPIGQGVSTDTQYF. CDR3 coding DNA: TGTGCCAGCAGCCCGATCGGCCAGGGGGTGTCAACAGATACGCAGTATTTT.

The chain is built from TRBV13 and TRBJ2-1, with TRBD2 matching 9 bases. The length of the CDR3 is 15 residues. The J segment lost 7 bases and the V segment lost 4 bases, leaving 8 bases of the junction unmatched. Germline V gene sequence: CDR1 PRHDT, CDR2 FYEKMQ (reference sequence). CDR3 amino acids: CASSSQGLARNEQFF. The CDR3 DNA reads TGTGCCAGCAGCTCCCAGGGACTAGCTCGGAATGAGCAGTTCTTC. Based on the CDR3 plus reference TRBV13 and TRBJ2-1, the full variable domain is AAGVIQSPRHLIKEKRETATLKCYPIPRHDTVYWYQQGPGQDPQFLISFYEKMQSDKGSIPDRFSAQQFSDYHSELNMSSLELGDSALYFCASSSQGLARNEQFFGPGTRLTVL.

The chain links TRBV11-2 to TRBJ2-1; 8 nucleotides line up with TRBD1. The germline V gene encodes CDR1 SGHAT and CDR2 FQNNGV. V dropped 2 bases and J dropped 10; count of bases not matched to a gene: 22. The CDR3 length is 19 residues. CDR3 DNA sequence: TGTGCCAGCAGCTTAAATCTCCTCTGGACAGGGACCTTCCAATACGAGCAGTTCTTC. This sequence encodes CASSLNLLWTGTFQYEQFF.